The 30 T cell receptor beta chains in this list originate from one sample, sequenced in a study of radiotherapy plus CTLA-4 blockade in lung cancer. Generated by immunoSEQ multiplex PCR, the TCRdb table keeps only in-frame clones and is missing some. The table records about 95,000 clones, approximately 85% of them present only once. The sequencing used peripheral blood, collected from a patient treated with radiotherapy plus ipilimumab. The source of these receptors is a human donor with non-small cell lung cancer who had a partial response to radiotherapy plus ipilimumab.

In DNA, the CDR3 is TGTGCCAGCAGCCCCCGCCAGGGTAATGAGCAGTTCTTC. It specifies CASSPRQGNEQFF. This rearrangement joins TRBV7-3 to TRBJ2-1; a possible D gene is TRBD1 (5 bases). Germline V gene data show CDR1 as SGHTA and CDR2 as FQGTGA. The CDR3 contains 13 residues. V was shortened by 5 bases and J by 7 bases, with 12 bases between the two germline ends.

This chain connects TRBV6-5 to TRBJ1-5; D perhaps matches TRBD1 (6 bases). Germline CDR1 and CDR2: MNHEY and SVGAGI. V shed 7 bases and J shed 7 bases, with 20 bases lying between them. The CDR3 length is 15 residues. Written as DNA, the CDR3 is TGTGCCAGCAAGGCCCGGACAGTTGGATGGCAGCCCCAGCATTTT. This encodes CASKARTVGWQPQHF.

The rearrangement uses TRBV5-1 and TRBJ1-1; 8 nucleotides agree with TRBD1. The germline CDR1 and CDR2 sequences are SGHRS and YFSETQ. Trimming at V came to 4 bases and at J to 5 bases, leaving 4 bases not matched to a gene. The CDR3 sequence is 13 residues long. The DNA for the CDR3 is TGCGCCAGCAGCGGACAGGGTGATACTGAAGCTTTCTTT. The encoded protein is CASSGQGDTEAFF.

V gene TRBV30 combines with J gene TRBJ2-3, with D uncertain. Germline-derived CDR1 and CDR2 are GTSNPN and SVGIG (reference sequence). V lost 1 base, J lost 5 bases, and 7 bases lay in between. CDR3 size: 12 residues. The chain's CDR3 is CAWSATIDTQYF. CDR3 in DNA: TGTGCCTGGAGTGCAACAATAGATACGCAGTATTTT.

This chain links TRBV27 with TRBJ1-4; 11 bases map to TRBD1. Germline values: CDR1 MNHEY, CDR2 SMNVEV (reference sequence). V shed 4 bases, J shed 7 bases, and the junction held 2 bases outside the gene matches. This CDR3 contains 14 residues. CDR3 sequence reads: CASSSGQGGEKLFF. In nucleotides, the CDR3 is TGTGCCAGCAGTTCGGGACAGGGGGGTGAAAAACTGTTTTTT.

This clone came up once. The rearrangement uses TRBV7-7 and TRBJ2-1; 11 nucleotides match TRBD2. Germline CDR1 SSHAT, CDR2 FNYEAQ (reference sequence). V dropped 5 bases and J dropped 3; count of bases not matched to a gene: 6. The CDR3 runs 16 residues. The CDR3 DNA sequence: TGTGCCAGCAGCGAAACCGGGACTAGCGGCTACAATGAGCAGTTCTTC. Translating it yields CASSETGTSGYNEQFF.

This chain uses TRBV27 with TRBJ2-1, with D perhaps matching TRBD1 (6 bases). Germline V lookup: CDR1 MNHEY, CDR2 SMNVEV (reference sequence). V was cut by 5 bases and J by 6 bases, with 14 bases left in between. The length of the CDR3 is 14 residues. CDR3 in amino acids: CASSPRQAPNEQFF. The CDR3 DNA is TGTGCCAGCAGTCCCCGACAGGCCCCCAATGAGCAGTTCTTC.

The chain carries TRBV28 and TRBJ1-2, with a possible D match to TRBD1 (5 bases). V was cut by 8 bases and J by 1 base, with 17 bases left in between. Germline V lookup: CDR1 MDHEN, CDR2 SYDVKM. The CDR3 extends over 15 amino acids. The CDR3 coding sequence is TGTGCCAGCCGTAGGGCCAGGGTCTTTAACTATGGCTACACCTTC. Its translation: CASRRARVFNYGYTF.

This clone was seen a handful of times. The rearrangement uses TRBV5-1 and TRBJ2-5, with D tentatively TRBD1 (6 bases). CDR1 SGHRS and CDR2 YFSETQ come from the germline V gene. This CDR3 has 16 amino acids. V shed 2 bases and J shed 6 bases, with 20 bases lying between them. The CDR3 nucleotides read TGCGCCAGCAGCTTCTCAACAGGGTTGGGCGATCAGACCCAGTACTTC. Translating gives CASSFSTGLGDQTQYF.

DNA for the CDR3: TGTGCCAGTAGCGAAGCCGGGGCCAACGTCCTGACTTTC. Amino acid sequence: CASSEAGANVLTF. The genes are TRBV19 and TRBJ2-6; D remains ambiguous. The germline V gene encodes CDR1 LNHDA and CDR2 SQIVND (reference sequence). The CDR3 is 13 residues long. Trimming removed 6 bases at V and 4 bases at J, with 7 bases between.

V gene TRBV4-1 combines with J gene TRBJ2-3, with D hard to call. The CDR3 runs to 13 residues. V lost 0 bases, J lost 3 bases, and 4 bases lay in between. From germline, CDR1 is MGHRA and CDR2 YSYEKL. The chain's CDR3 is CASSQDLTDTQYF. The CDR3, as DNA: TGCGCCAGCAGCCAAGATCTGACAGATACGCAGTATTTT.

The rearrangement links TRBV5-1 to TRBJ1-5; D unclear. The germline V gene has CDR1 SGHRS and CDR2 YFSETQ. The CDR3 is 15 amino acids. V lost 7 bases, J lost 4 bases, and 18 bases lay in between. DNA for the CDR3: TGCGCCAGCTCCGAAGGTGGAGGGAGGAATCAGCCCCAGCATTTT. This encodes CASSEGGGRNQPQHF.

The chain couples TRBV7-8 to TRBJ2-7, with D maybe TRBD2 (5 bases). The CDR3 is 16 residues long. Per germline, CDR1 SGHVS and CDR2 FQNEAQ. V dropped 5 bases and J dropped 2 bases, with 19 bases sitting between them. The CDR3 nucleotides read TGTGCCAGCAGCCGCGAGGTGAGCGGTTCAACCTACGAGCAGTACTTC. This sequence encodes CASSREVSGSTYEQYF.

The chain carries TRBV7-9 and TRBJ2-1, with 9 bases matching TRBD2. This CDR3 comprises 16 residues. The germline CDR1 and CDR2 sequences are SEHNR and FQNEAQ (reference sequence). Trimming at V came to 0 bases and at J to 2 bases, leaving 2 bases not matched to a gene. The CDR3 spells CASSLALAGTYNEQFF. CDR3 DNA: TGTGCCAGCAGCTTAGCGCTAGCGGGAACCTACAATGAGCAGTTCTTC.

This chain uses TRBV28 with TRBJ1-5; 8 bases line up with TRBD1. With 3 bases clipped from V and 3 bases from J, the junction kept 4 bases outside the gene matches. From germline, CDR1 is MDHEN and CDR2 SYDVKM. This CDR3 has 15 amino acids. The CDR3 sequence is CASSLGTGVNQPQHF. The CDR3 region has the DNA TGTGCCAGCAGTTTGGGGACAGGTGTCAATCAGCCCCAGCATTTT.

V is TRBV6-5 and J is TRBJ2-3; tentatively, D is TRBD1 (5 bases). Germline values: CDR1 MNHEY, CDR2 SVGAGI. V lost 0 bases to trimming and J lost 7 bases, with 14 bases between them. CDR3 size: 15 residues. The CDR3 DNA reads TGTGCCAGCAGTTACTCTGTGGGCAGGGTCCATACGCAGTATTTT. Its protein product is CASSYSVGRVHTQYF.

This chain connects TRBV11-1 to TRBJ2-7; 7 bases map to TRBD1. This CDR3 comprises 14 residues. J lost 3 bases, V lost 5 bases, and 7 bases had no gene match. CDR1 and CDR2 from the germline V gene are SGHAT and FQDESV (reference sequence). In nucleotides, the CDR3 is TGTGCCAGCAGCATGAACCGGGACAGCTACGAGCAGTACTTC. Amino acids: CASSMNRDSYEQYF.

The chain couples TRBV27 to TRBJ1-1; 9 nucleotides agree with TRBD1. Germline V gene lookup returns CDR1 MNHEY and CDR2 SMNVEV (reference sequence). V gave up 3 bases and J gave up 2 bases; unmatched junction bases: 4. CDR3 size: 15 residues. This CDR3 is CASSFYRGQNTEAFF. The CDR3 DNA is TGTGCCAGCAGTTTCTACAGGGGGCAAAACACTGAAGCTTTCTTT.

Comment on this clone: One junction end does not reproduce the germline sequence, and a read error may be involved. This chain uses TRBV5-1 with TRBJ2-6, with a weak D call TRBD1 (5 bases). The CDR3 runs 16 residues. The germline V gene has CDR1 SGHRS and CDR2 YFSETQ. The CDR3 coding sequence is TGTGCCAGCAGCCCCGCAGCAGGGTCCGGGGCCAACGTCCTGACTTTC. Amino acid sequence: CASSPAAGSGANVLTF.

The chain employs TRBV2 and TRBJ2-3, with 9 positions matching TRBD2. The V and J ends lost 3 bases and 5 bases, in that order; junction bases with no gene match: 12. CDR3 length equals 17 residues. Germline CDR1 is SNHLY and CDR2 is FYNNEI. The CDR3 spells CASSDGLAGKSGDTQYF. The CDR3 DNA follows: TGTGCCAGCAGTGACGGGCTAGCGGGAAAATCAGGAGATACGCAGTATTTT. Complete variable domain (other parts from reference TRBV2 and TRBJ2-3): EPEVTQTPSHQVTQMGQEVILRCVPISNHLYFYWYRQILGQKVEFLVSFYNNEISEKSEIFDDQFSVERPDGSNFTLKIRSTKLEDSAMYFCASSDGLAGKSGDTQYFGPGTRLTVL.

V is TRBV2 and J is TRBJ2-1, with 9 bases aligning to TRBD1. Trimming cost V 3 bases and J 3 bases; bases outside gene matches: 0. Germline V lookup: CDR1 SNHLY, CDR2 FYNNEI. This CDR3 comprises 14 residues. The DNA for the CDR3 is TGTGCCAGCAGTGAGACAGGGGGCTACAATGAGCAGTTCTTC. Its translation: CASSETGGYNEQFF.

The chain combines TRBV29-1 with TRBJ1-1; possible D gene TRBD1, 6 bases. This CDR3 has 13 amino acids. Germline lookup yields CDR1 SQVTM and CDR2 ANQGSEA. V shed 3 bases and J shed 1 base, with 9 bases lying between them. CDR3 amino acids: CSVDVTGNTEAFF. In nucleotides, the CDR3 is TGCAGCGTTGACGTGACAGGGAACACTGAAGCTTTCTTT.

The chain combines TRBV5-1 with TRBJ1-1, with a tentative D call TRBD1 (6 bases). Germline values: CDR1 SGHRS, CDR2 YFSETQ. The CDR3 has 14 residues. V was shortened by 2 bases and J by 0 bases, with 8 bases between the two germline ends. The CDR3 reads CASSLQGVNTEAFF. The CDR3 DNA sequence: TGCGCCAGCAGCTTACAGGGCGTGAACACTGAAGCTTTCTTT.

The chain links TRBV28 to TRBJ1-1; the match to TRBD1 covers 8 bases. The CDR3 runs to 15 residues. The germline V gene has CDR1 MDHEN and CDR2 SYDVKM. With 6 bases clipped from V and 3 bases from J, the junction kept 9 bases outside the gene matches. In DNA, the CDR3 is TGTGCCAGCAGGGGGGAAGACAGGGGCCACACTGAAGCTTTCTTT. Its protein is CASRGEDRGHTEAFF.

The chain uses TRBV14 and TRBJ2-6; D is perhaps TRBD1 (6 bases). The CDR3 is 15 amino acids. Germline values: CDR1 SGHDN, CDR2 FVKESK. Trimming stripped 1 base from V and 4 bases from J, with 8 bases between. The CDR3 DNA follows: TGTGCCAGCAGCCAAGGACAGGCAGGGGCCAACGTCCTGACTTTC. Protein product: CASSQGQAGANVLTF.

The chain couples TRBV11-2 to TRBJ2-1, with TRBD2 identical over 8 bases. Germline loops: CDR1 SGHAT, CDR2 FQNNGV. V lost 1 base, J lost 6 bases, and 11 bases stayed unmatched. The CDR3 loop spans 17 amino acids. DNA of the CDR3: TGTGCCAGCAGCTTAGCCAGGTTCAGCGGGAGATTCAATGAGCAGTTCTTC. Its translation is CASSLARFSGRFNEQFF.

The rearrangement joins TRBV7-3 to TRBJ2-3; the match to TRBD2 covers 11 bases. The CDR3 sequence is 17 residues long. With 3 bases clipped from V and 0 bases from J, the junction kept 5 bases outside the gene matches. From germline, CDR1 is SGHTA and CDR2 FQGTGA. CDR3: CASSFRLAGTSTDTQYF. As DNA, the CDR3 is TGTGCCAGCAGCTTTAGACTAGCGGGGACTAGCACAGATACGCAGTATTTT.

J is TRBJ1-1 and V is TRBV7-9; TRBD1 might be the D (5 bases). The CDR3 is made up of 15 amino acids. The germline V gene has CDR1 SEHNR and CDR2 FQNEAQ (reference sequence). The ends were cut back, 5 bases at V and 1 base at J, with 14 bases in the middle. DNA for the CDR3: TGTGCCAGCAGCCCTAGCGGGACGGAGAACACTGAAGCTTTCTTT. Protein sequence: CASSPSGTENTEAFF.

J is TRBJ1-5 and V is TRBV19; TRBD1 is a possible D gene (5 bases). The CDR3 runs to 12 residues. CDR1 and CDR2 (germline): LNHDA, SQIVND (reference sequence). V shed 5 bases and J shed 9 bases, with 11 bases lying between them. CDR3 amino acids: CASSQPDRPQHF. For the CDR3, the DNA is TGTGCCAGTAGTCAGCCTGACAGGCCCCAGCATTTT.

A single count supports this clone. The chain couples TRBV27 to TRBJ2-7, with TRBD1 matching 9 bases. This CDR3 is built from 13 residues. Germline values: CDR1 MNHEY, CDR2 SMNVEV (reference sequence). V gave up 2 bases and J gave up 6 bases; unmatched junction bases: 2. The CDR3 DNA reads TGTGCCAGCAGTTTAGGGACAGGGTTCGAGCAGTACTTC. Translation: CASSLGTGFEQYF.